Many counts were recorded for the clone carrying this T cell receptor beta chain. Its antigen is not identified. Via MiXCR, TCRdb re-called the 5' RACE reads, giving one row per CDR3 protein. The sample has about 75,000 distinct CDR3 sequences, around 7.1% seen once. The entry originates in a study of T cells after yellow fever vaccination. General study results and limits: Reappearing after the booster were most of the clones from primary vaccination (roughly 96% CD4, around 88% CD8). Faster peaking, at day 5 versus 15, marked a secondary response that was weaker. Researchers noted that a small share of clonotypes showed up in both CD4 and CD8 compartments.

CDR3 length: 13 amino acids. Germline-derived CDR1 and CDR2 are MRHNA and SNTAGT. The ends were cut back, 0 bases at V and 7 bases at J, with 6 bases in the middle. The rearrangement links TRBV6-4 to TRBJ2-2, with unresolved D. This receptor was taken from a man aged 18-30 years who received the YFV17D yellow fever vaccine. The sample was CD8+ T cells sorted from PBMCs, taken more than 8 days after the first yellow fever vaccination. CDR3: CASSDSEVGELFF. CDR3 sequence (DNA): TGTGCCAGCAGTGACTCAGAGGTCGGGGAGCTGTTTTTT.